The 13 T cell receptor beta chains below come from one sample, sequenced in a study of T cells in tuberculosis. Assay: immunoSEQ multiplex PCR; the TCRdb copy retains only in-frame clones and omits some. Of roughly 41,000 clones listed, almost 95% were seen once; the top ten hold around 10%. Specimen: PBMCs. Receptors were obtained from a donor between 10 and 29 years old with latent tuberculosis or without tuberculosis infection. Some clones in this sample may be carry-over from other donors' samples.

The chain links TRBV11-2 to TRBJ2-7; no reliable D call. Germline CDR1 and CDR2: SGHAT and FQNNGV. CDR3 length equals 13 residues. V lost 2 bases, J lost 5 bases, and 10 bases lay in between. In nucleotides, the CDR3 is TGTGCCAGCAGCTTATGGAACGGAGACGAGCAGTACGTC. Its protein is CASSLWNGDEQYV.

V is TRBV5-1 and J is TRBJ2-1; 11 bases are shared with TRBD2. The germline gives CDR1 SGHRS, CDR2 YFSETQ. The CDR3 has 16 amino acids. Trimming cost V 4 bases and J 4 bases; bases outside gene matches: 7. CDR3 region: CASSSSGGAVYNEQFF. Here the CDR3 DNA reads TGCGCCAGCAGCAGTAGCGGGGGGGCGGTTTACAATGAGCAGTTCTTC. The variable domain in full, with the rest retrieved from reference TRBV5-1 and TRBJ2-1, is KAGVTQTPRYLIKTRGQQVTLSCSPISGHRSVSWYQQTPGQGLQFLFEYFSETQRNKGNFPGRFSGRQFSNSRSEMNVSTLELGDSALYLCASSSSGGAVYNEQFFGPGTRLTVL.

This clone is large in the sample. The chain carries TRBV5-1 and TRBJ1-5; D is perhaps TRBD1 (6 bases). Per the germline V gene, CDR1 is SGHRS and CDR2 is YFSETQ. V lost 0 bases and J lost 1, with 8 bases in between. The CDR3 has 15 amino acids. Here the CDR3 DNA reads TGCGCCAGCAGCTTGGATGGGGGCAGCAATCAGCCCCAGCATTTT. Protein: CASSLDGGSNQPQHF.

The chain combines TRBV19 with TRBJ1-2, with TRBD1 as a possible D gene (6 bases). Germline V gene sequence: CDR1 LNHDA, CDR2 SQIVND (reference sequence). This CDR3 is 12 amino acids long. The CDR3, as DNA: TGTGCATCAGGGGAATGGGCCTATGGCTACACCTTC. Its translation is CASGEWAYGYTF.

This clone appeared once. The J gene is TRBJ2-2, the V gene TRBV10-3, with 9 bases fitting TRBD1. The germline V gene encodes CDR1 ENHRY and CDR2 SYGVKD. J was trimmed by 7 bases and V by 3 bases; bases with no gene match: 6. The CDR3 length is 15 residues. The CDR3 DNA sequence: TGTGCCATCAGTGACCGGACAGGGGAGGACGGGGAGCTGTTTTTT. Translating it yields CAISDRTGEDGELFF.

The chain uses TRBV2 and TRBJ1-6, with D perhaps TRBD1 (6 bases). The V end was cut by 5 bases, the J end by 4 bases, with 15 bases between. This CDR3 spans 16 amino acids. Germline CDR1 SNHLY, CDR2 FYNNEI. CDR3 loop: CASSRNQGSYNSPLHF. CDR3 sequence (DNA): TGTGCCAGCAGTCGTAACCAGGGGAGTTATAATTCACCCCTCCACTTT.

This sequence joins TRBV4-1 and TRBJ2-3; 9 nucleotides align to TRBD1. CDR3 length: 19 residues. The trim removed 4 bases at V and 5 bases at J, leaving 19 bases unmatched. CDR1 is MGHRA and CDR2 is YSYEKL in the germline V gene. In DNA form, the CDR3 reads TGCGCCAGCAGCCTTTACGATCACCGGGACAGGGTATCGCTAGATACGCAGTATTTT. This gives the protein CASSLYDHRDRVSLDTQYF.

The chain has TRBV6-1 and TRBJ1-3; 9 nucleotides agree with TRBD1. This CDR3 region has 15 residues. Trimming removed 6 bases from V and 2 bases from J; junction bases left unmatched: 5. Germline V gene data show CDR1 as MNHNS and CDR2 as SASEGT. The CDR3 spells CASREDRGAGNTIYF. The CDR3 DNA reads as TGTGCCAGCAGGGAGGACAGGGGAGCTGGAAACACCATATATTTT.

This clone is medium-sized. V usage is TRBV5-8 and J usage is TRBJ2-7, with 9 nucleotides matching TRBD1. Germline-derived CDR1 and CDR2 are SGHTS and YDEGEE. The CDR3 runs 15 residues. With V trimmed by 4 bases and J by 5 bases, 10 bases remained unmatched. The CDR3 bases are TGTGCCAGCAGCCCGCAGGACAGGGGCCGGGACGAGCAGTACTTC. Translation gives CASSPQDRGRDEQYF.

The CDR3 here is CASSLAGQGEDTQYF. CDR3 nucleotide sequence: TGTGCCAGCAGCTTGGCCGGACAGGGGGAAGATACGCAGTATTTT. V and J are TRBV5-6 and TRBJ2-3; 10 bases match TRBD1. Germline assignment: CDR1 SGHDT and CDR2 YYEEEE. Losses at the gene ends were 0 bases for V and 5 bases for J; bases not matched to a gene: 3. The CDR3 runs 15 residues.

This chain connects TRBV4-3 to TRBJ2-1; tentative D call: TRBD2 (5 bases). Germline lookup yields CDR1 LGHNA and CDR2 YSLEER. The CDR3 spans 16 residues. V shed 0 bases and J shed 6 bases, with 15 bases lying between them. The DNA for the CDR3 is TGCGCCAGCAGCCAAGATATAGAAGAGGGTCGCAATGAGCAGTTCTTC. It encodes CASSQDIEEGRNEQFF.

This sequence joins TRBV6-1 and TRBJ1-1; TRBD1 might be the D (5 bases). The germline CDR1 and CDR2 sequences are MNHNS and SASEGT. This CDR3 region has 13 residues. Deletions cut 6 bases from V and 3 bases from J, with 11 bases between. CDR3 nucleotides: TGTGCCAGCAGCACCACAGGTGACACTGAAGCTTTCTTT. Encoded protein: CASSTTGDTEAFF.

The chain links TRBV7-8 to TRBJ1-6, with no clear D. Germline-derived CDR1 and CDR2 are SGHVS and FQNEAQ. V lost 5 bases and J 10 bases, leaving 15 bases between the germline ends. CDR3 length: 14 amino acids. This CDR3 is CASSLGGRGSPLHF. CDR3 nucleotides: TGTGCCAGCAGCCTGGGAGGGCGAGGGTCACCCCTCCACTTT.